This T cell receptor (beta chain) was documented in a study of response to subunit inactivated influenza vaccine. TCRdb called the RT-PCR reads again in MiXCR, with one record for every CDR3 protein. There are about 650,000 distinct CDR3 sequences in the sample; around 15% occur only once, and 6.5% to 8% lies in the top ten. This clonotype was observed a few times. This TCR was recovered from a man in his fifties who received an inactivated influenza vaccine. The sample consisted of PBMCs from blood, taken 14 to 15 days before vaccination.

The CDR3 bases are TGTGCCAGCAGCAAAGTCGGACAGGGCGGCCAGCCCCAGCATTTT. It codes for CASSKVGQGGQPQHF. The gene calls are TRBV21-1 and TRBJ1-5; the table's D call, TRBD1, was not checked against the DNA. TRBV21-1 is shown as a pseudogene. This CDR3 has 15 amino acids.